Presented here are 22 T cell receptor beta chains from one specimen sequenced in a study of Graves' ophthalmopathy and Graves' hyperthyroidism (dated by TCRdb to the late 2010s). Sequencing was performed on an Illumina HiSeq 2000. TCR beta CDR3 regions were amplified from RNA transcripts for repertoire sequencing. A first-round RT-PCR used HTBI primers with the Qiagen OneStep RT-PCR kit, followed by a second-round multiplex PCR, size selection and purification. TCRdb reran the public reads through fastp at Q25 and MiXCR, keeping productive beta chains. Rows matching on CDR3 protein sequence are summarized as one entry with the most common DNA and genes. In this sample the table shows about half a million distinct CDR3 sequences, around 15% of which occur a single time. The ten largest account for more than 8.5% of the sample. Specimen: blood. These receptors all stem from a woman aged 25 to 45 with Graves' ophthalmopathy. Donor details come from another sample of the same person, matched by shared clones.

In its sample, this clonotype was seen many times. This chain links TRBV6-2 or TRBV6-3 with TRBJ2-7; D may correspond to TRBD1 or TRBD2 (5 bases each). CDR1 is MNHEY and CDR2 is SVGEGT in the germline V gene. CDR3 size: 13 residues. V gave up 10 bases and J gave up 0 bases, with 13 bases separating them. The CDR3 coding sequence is TGTGCCACTGGGGGTAGGTTCTCCTACGAGCAGTACTTC. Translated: CATGGRFSYEQYF.

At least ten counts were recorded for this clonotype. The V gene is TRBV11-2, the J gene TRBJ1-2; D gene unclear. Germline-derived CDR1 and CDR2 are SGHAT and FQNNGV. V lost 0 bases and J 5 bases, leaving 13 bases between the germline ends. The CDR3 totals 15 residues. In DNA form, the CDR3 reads TGTGCCAGCAGCTTAGAACCCACCCCTTATTATGGCTACACCTTC. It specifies CASSLEPTPYYGYTF.

CDR3 residues: CASSPAGRGETQYF. CDR3 sequence (DNA): TGTGCCAGCAGCCCAGCAGGGAGGGGAGAGACCCAGTACTTC. The gene calls are TRBV7-8 and TRBJ2-5; 7 positions match TRBD2. CDR3 length: 14 amino acids. V shed 5 bases, J shed 4 bases, and the junction held 7 bases outside the gene matches. Germline CDR1 SGHVS, CDR2 FQNEAQ.

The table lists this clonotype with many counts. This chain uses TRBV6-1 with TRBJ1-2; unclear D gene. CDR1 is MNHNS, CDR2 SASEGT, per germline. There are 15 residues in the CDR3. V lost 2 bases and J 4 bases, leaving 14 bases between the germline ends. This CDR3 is CASSEITGGGYGYTF. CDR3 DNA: TGTGCCAGCAGTGAAATAACGGGAGGCGGCTATGGCTACACCTTC.

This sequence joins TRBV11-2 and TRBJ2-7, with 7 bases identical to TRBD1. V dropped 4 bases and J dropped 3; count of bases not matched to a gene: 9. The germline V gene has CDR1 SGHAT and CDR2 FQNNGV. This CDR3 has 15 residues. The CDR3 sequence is CASSSRDSGGYEQYF. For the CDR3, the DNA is TGTGCCAGCAGCTCCAGGGACAGCGGAGGCTACGAGCAGTACTTC.

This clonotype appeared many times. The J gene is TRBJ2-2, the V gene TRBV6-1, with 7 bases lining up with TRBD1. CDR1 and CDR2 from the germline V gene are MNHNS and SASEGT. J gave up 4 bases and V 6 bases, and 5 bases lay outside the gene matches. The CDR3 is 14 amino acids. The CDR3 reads CASRRQGSTGELFF. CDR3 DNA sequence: TGTGCCAGCAGACGACAGGGAAGCACCGGGGAGCTGTTTTTT.

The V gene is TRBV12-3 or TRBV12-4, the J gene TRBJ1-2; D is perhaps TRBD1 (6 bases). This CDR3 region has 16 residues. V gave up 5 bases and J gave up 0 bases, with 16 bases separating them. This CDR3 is CASSTGTPLANYGYTF. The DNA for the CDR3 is TGTGCCAGCAGTACCGGGACACCGTTAGCTAACTATGGCTACACCTTC.

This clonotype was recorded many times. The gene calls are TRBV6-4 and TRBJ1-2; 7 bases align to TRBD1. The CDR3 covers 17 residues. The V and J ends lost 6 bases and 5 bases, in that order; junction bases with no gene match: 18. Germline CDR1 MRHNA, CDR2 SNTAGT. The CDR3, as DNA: TGTGCCAGCAGCCGGACTATACAAGGGACAGACAAATATGGCTACACCTTC. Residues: CASSRTIQGTDKYGYTF.

The CDR3 DNA reads TGTGCCAGCAGGGGACAGGGTGGTCAGCCCCAGCATTTT. Translating gives CASRGQGGQPQHF. The V call is TRBV12-3 or TRBV12-4, the J call TRBJ1-5; 9 bases are shared with TRBD1. The CDR3 runs 13 residues. V shed 6 bases and J 6 bases; nucleotides not matched to a gene: 3.

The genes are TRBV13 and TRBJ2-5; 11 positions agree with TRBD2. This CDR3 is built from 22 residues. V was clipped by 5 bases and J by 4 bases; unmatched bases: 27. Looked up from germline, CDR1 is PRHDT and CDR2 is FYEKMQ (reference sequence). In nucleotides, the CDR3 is TGTGCCAGCAGCCCCGGAGTGGGAGTTGGAGTTACTAGCGGGGGCGAGGGAGAGACCCAGTACTTC. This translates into CASSPGVGVGVTSGGEGETQYF. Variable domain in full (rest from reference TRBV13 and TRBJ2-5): AAGVIQSPRHLIKEKRETATLKCYPIPRHDTVYWYQQGPGQDPQFLISFYEKMQSDKGSIPDRFSAQQFSDYHSELNMSSLELGDSALYFCASSPGVGVGVTSGGEGETQYFGPGTRLLVL.

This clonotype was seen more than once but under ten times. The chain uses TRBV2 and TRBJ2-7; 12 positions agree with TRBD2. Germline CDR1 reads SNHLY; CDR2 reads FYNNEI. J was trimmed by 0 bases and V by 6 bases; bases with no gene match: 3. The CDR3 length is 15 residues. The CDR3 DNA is TGTGCCAGCAGAAGACTAGCGGGGGCCTCCTACGAGCAGTACTTC. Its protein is CASRRLAGASYEQYF.

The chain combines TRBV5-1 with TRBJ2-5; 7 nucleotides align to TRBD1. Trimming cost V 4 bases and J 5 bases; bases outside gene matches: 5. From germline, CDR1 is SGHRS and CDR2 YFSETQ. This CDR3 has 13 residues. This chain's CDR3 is CASSETGDETQYF. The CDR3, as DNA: TGCGCCAGCAGCGAAACAGGGGACGAGACCCAGTACTTC.

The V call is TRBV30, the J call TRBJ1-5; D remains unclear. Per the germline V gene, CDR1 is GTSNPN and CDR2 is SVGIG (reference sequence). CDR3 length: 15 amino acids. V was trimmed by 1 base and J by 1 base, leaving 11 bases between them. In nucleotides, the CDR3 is TGTGCCTGGAGTGGGAACCCTCCGAGCAATCAGCCCCAGCATTTT. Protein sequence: CAWSGNPPSNQPQHF. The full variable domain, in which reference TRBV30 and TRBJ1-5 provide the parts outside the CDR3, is SQTIHQWPATLVQPVGSPLSLECTVEGTSNPNLYWYRQAAGRGLQLLFYSVGIGQISSEVPQNLSASRPQDRQFILSSKKLLLSDSGFYLCAWSGNPPSNQPQHFGDGTRLSIL.

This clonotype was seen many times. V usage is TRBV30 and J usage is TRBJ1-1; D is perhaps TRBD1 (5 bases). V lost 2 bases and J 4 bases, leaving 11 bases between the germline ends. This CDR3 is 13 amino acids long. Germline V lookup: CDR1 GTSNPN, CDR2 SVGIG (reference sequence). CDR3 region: CAWSIPRGTEAFF. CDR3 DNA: TGTGCCTGGAGTATTCCGAGGGGCACTGAAGCTTTCTTT.

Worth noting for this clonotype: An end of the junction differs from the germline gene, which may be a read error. The CDR3 coding sequence is TGTGCCAGCAGTGTAGCGACAGTCCAAGAGACCCAGTACTTC. It is translated as CASSVATVQETQYF. The genes are TRBV12-3 or TRBV12-4 and TRBJ2-5; D may be TRBD1 or TRBD2 (5 bases each). This CDR3 has 14 residues.

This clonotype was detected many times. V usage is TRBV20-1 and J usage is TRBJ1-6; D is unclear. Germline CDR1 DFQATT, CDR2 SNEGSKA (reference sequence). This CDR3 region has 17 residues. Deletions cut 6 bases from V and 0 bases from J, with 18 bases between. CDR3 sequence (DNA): TGCAGTGCGGCGTCGGTGGGCGCCAGCTCCTATAATTCACCCCTCCACTTT. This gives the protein CSAASVGASSYNSPLHF.

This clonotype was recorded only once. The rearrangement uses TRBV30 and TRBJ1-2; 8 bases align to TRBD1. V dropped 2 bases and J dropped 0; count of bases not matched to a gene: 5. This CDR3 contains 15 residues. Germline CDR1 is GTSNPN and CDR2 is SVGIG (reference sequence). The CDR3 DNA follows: TGTGCCTGGAGTCCAGGGGGCGCTTCTAACTATGGCTACACCTTC. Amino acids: CAWSPGGASNYGYTF.

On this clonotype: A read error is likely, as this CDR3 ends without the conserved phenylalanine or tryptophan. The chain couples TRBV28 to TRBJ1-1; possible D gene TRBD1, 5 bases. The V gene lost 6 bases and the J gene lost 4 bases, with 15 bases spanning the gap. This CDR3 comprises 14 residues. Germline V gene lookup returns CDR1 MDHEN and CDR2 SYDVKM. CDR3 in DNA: TGTGCCAGCAGCGCCAGTGGGGGGATCACTGAAGCTTTCGTT. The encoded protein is CASSASGGITEAFV.

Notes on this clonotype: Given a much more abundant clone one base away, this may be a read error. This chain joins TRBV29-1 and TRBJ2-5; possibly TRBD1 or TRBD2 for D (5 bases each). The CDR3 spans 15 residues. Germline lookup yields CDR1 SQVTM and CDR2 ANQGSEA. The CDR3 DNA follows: TGCATCGGGACGCTGGGCCTAGCCCTCCAAGAGACCCAGTACTTC. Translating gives CIGTLGLALQETQYF.

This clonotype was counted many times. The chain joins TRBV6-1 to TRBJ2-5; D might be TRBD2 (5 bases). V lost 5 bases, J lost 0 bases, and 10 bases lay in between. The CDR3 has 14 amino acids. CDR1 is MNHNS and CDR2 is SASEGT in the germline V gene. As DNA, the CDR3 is TGTGCCAGCAGTAAGCGGATTCACCAAGAGACCCAGTACTTC. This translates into CASSKRIHQETQYF.

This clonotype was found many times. CDR3 in amino acids: CASSLGTGHDGYTF. In DNA form, the CDR3 reads TGCGCCAGCAGCTTGGGGACAGGGCATGATGGCTACACCTTC. The chain uses TRBV5-1 and TRBJ1-2; TRBD1 aligns across 8 bases. Germline V gene data show CDR1 as SGHRS and CDR2 as YFSETQ. Unmatched junction bases numbered 4, after V lost 0 bases and J lost 6 bases. This CDR3 is 14 amino acids long.

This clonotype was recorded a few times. CDR3 amino acids: CASSYRWTGDGDGYTF. CDR3 bases: TGCGCCAGCAGCTATCGATGGACAGGGGATGGCGATGGCTACACCTTC. The chain employs TRBV5-1 and TRBJ1-2; 9 bases match TRBD1. This CDR3 is 16 amino acids long. The germline V gene has CDR1 SGHRS and CDR2 YFSETQ. The junction had 12 bases not matched to a gene; V was cut back by 3 bases and J by 6 bases.